This entry lists 14 T cell receptor beta chains sequenced from one sample in a study of shared clonotypes between healthy human individuals (dated by TCRdb to the early 2020s). Library preparation employed the immunoSEQ multiplex PCR assay. The clones in this table, taken by TCRdb from immuneACCESS, are in-frame only. Not every clone is retained; where verified, under half of the shortfall comes from an unresolved V gene, and the cause of the rest is unknown. This sample comprises 2.3 million or so clones, over 85% of them detected only once. 0.35% to 0.45% of the sample lies in the top ten. Material: naive CD4+ T cells from PBMCs. The cell subset or site label here, explained by the study, means: CD45RA+ positively selected. These receptors were collected from a man aged 18 to 29 in good health. Some clones in this sample may be carry-over from other donors' samples.

The V and J genes are TRBV19 and TRBJ1-4; D possibly corresponds to TRBD1 (5 bases). The CDR3 covers 14 residues. Germline assignment: CDR1 LNHDA and CDR2 SQIVND (reference sequence). The V and J ends lost 3 bases and 4 bases respectively, with 9 bases between them. Here the CDR3 reads CASSMRGDNEKLFF. Written as DNA, the CDR3 is TGTGCCAGTAGTATGAGGGGTGATAATGAAAAACTGTTTTTT. The full variable domain, its missing parts supplied by reference TRBV19 and TRBJ1-4, is DGGITQSPKYLFRKEGQNVTLSCEQNLNHDAMYWYRQDPGQGLRLIYYSQIVNDFQKGDIAEGYSVSREKKESFPLTVTSAQKNPTAFYLCASSMRGDNEKLFFGSGTQLSVL.

V is TRBV19 and J is TRBJ2-4, with 7 positions matching TRBD1. The CDR3 spans 14 residues. The germline gives CDR1 LNHDA, CDR2 SQIVND (reference sequence). Trimming took 5 bases from V and 5 from J; bases not matched to a gene: 6. The CDR3 DNA sequence: TGTGCCAGTAGTTCCCGGGACAGCGAAAACATTCAGTACTTC. The encoded protein is CASSSRDSENIQYF.

The chain carries TRBV18 and TRBJ2-3, with 7 positions matching TRBD1. The V gene end was trimmed by 6 bases and the J gene end by 1 base; junction bases not matched to a gene: 13. This CDR3 has 17 residues. Germline-derived CDR1 and CDR2 are KGHSH and LQKENI. The CDR3 spells CASSLGSSGTGTDTQYF. The CDR3 bases are TGTGCCAGCTCGCTAGGATCCTCCGGGACAGGCACAGATACGCAGTATTTT.

The chain combines TRBV19 with TRBJ1-1; D not resolved. CDR3 length equals 14 residues. CDR1 is LNHDA and CDR2 is SQIVND in the germline V gene (reference sequence). V shed 5 bases and J shed 0 bases, with 10 bases lying between them. The DNA for the CDR3 is TGTGCCAGTAGTCCCAGTAACATGAACACTGAAGCTTTCTTT. Translated: CASSPSNMNTEAFF.

CDR3 sequence: CASTATSANTGELFF. CDR3 DNA: TGTGCCAGCACCGCGACATCCGCGAACACCGGGGAGCTGTTTTTT. The chain combines TRBV7-2 with TRBJ2-2; D call uncertain. Germline values: CDR1 SGHTA, CDR2 FQGNSA. Trimming stripped 7 bases from V and 0 bases from J, with 12 bases between. The CDR3 is made up of 15 amino acids.

The chain links TRBV6-5 to TRBJ1-1; 11 nucleotides line up with TRBD1. The trim removed 0 bases at V and 7 bases at J, leaving 4 bases unmatched. The CDR3 extends over 15 amino acids. The germline CDR1 and CDR2 sequences are MNHEY and SVGAGI. The CDR3 reads CASSYSGTGGIEAFF. CDR3 in DNA: TGTGCCAGCAGTTACTCAGGGACAGGGGGTATTGAAGCTTTCTTT.

The chain joins TRBV6-1 to TRBJ2-5; D is unresolved. V was trimmed by 7 bases and J by 5 bases, leaving 14 bases between them. CDR3 length: 13 amino acids. Per germline, CDR1 MNHNS and CDR2 SASEGT. Here the CDR3 DNA reads TGTGCCAGCACCCCCGAGCTGCTGGAGACCCAGTACTTC. Translated: CASTPELLETQYF.

The rearrangement links TRBV5-4 to TRBJ2-7, with 8 positions matching TRBD2. The germline gives CDR1 SGHNT, CDR2 YYREEE (reference sequence). The CDR3 length is 15 residues. With 2 bases clipped from V and 5 bases from J, the junction kept 9 bases outside the gene matches. The CDR3 loop reads CASSLLSGSVHEQYF. The CDR3 DNA sequence: TGTGCCAGCAGCTTATTAAGCGGGAGCGTCCACGAGCAGTACTTC.

This chain uses TRBV29-1 with TRBJ1-1; no reliable D call. V shed 4 bases and J shed 3 bases, with 12 bases lying between them. The CDR3 extends over 13 amino acids. Germline lookup yields CDR1 SQVTM and CDR2 ANQGSEA. CDR3 in amino acids: CSVGRQVDTEAFF. The CDR3 DNA is TGCAGCGTTGGGCGCCAGGTTGACACTGAAGCTTTCTTT.

This rearrangement joins TRBV19 to TRBJ2-5, with 9 bases that match TRBD2. V shed 4 bases, J shed 3 bases, and the junction held 6 bases outside the gene matches. Germline CDR1 and CDR2: LNHDA and SQIVND (reference sequence). CDR3 length equals 15 residues. In DNA form, the CDR3 reads TGTGCCAGTAGTAGGGCGGGAGGGCTTAAAGAGACCCAGTACTTC. As protein: CASSRAGGLKETQYF.

Concerning this clone: Other DNA sequences in the sample encode the same CDR3. The chain employs TRBV15 and TRBJ1-3, with D unresolved. V lost 1 base to trimming and J lost 1 base, with 5 bases between them. This CDR3 comprises 14 residues. Looked up from germline, CDR1 is LNHNV and CDR2 is YYDKDF (reference sequence). CDR3 nucleotides: TGTGCCACCAGCAGAGCGAGTTCTGGAAACACCATATATTTT. This encodes CATSRASSGNTIYF.

The rearrangement uses TRBV9 and TRBJ2-1; the D is unclear. The CDR3 totals 13 residues. The V gene's germline CDR1 is SGDLS and CDR2 YYNGEE. V lost 0 bases, J lost 5 bases, and 6 bases lay in between. CDR3 DNA: TGTGCCAGCAGCGTAGCACAGAACAATGAGCAGTTCTTC. It encodes CASSVAQNNEQFF.

The chain recombines TRBV15 with TRBJ1-5, with D possibly matching TRBD1 (6 bases). This CDR3 is built from 12 residues. In germline, CDR1 is LNHNV, CDR2 YYDKDF (reference sequence). The V end was cut by 4 bases, the J end by 7 bases, with 8 bases between. CDR3 sequence: CATSIQGQPQHF. The CDR3, as DNA: TGTGCCACCAGCATCCAGGGGCAGCCCCAGCATTTT.

V and J are TRBV5-4 and TRBJ2-3; the D is unclear. V was trimmed by 2 bases and J by 4 bases, leaving 8 bases between them. The length of the CDR3 is 13 residues. Germline V gives CDR1 SGHNT, CDR2 YYREEE (reference sequence). CDR3 in amino acids: CASSFLTPDTQYF. The CDR3 nucleotides read TGTGCCAGCAGCTTCCTAACACCAGATACGCAGTATTTT.